Listed below are T cell receptor beta chains from one sample, sequenced in a study of blood T cell repertoires in COVID-19. The data were produced by immunoSEQ multiplex PCR, yet TCRdb's version contains in-frame clones alone and is incomplete. Of 110,000 to 150,000 clones detected, 75% to 90% appear once; the ten largest clones hold 1.5% to 2%. Sample: peripheral blood. Receptor source: a woman between 45 and 65 years old with acute or convalescent COVID-19. The CDR3 runs from the conserved cysteine through the conserved F or W. Fields, in order: D gene, J gene, V gene, clone size, CDR3 DNA, CDR3 protein. D genes are given only for firm matches. Clone size is given for some rows only: seen once, a few or many times, or a class if the clone is expanded.

d_gene: .
j_gene: TRBJ2-2
v_gene: TRBV12-3/TRBV12-4
abundance: .
CDR3nt: TGTGCCAGTTGGCTCGGCGGCGCCGGGGAGCTGTTTTTT
CDR3aa: CASWLGGAGELFF

d_gene: .
j_gene: TRBJ2-1
v_gene: TRBV27
abundance: .
CDR3nt: TGTGCCAGCAGTTTACTAAGCGGGACAAACTACAATGAGCAGTTCTTC
CDR3aa: CASSLLSGTNYNEQFF

d_gene: TRBD2
j_gene: TRBJ2-1
v_gene: TRBV19
abundance: .
CDR3nt: TGTGCCAGTGAGATAGCGGGAGCCTCCTACAATGAGCAGTTCTTC
CDR3aa: CASEIAGASYNEQFF

d_gene: TRBD1
j_gene: TRBJ1-4
v_gene: TRBV2
abundance: .
CDR3nt: TGTGCCAGCAGACAGGGGTCCGGTGAAAAACTGTTTTTT
CDR3aa: CASRQGSGEKLFF

d_gene: TRBD2
j_gene: TRBJ2-3
v_gene: TRBV11-3
abundance: .
CDR3nt: TGTGCCAGCAGCTTAAGTGGGCGGGAGGATACGCAGTATTTT
CDR3aa: CASSLSGREDTQYF

d_gene: TRBD1
j_gene: TRBJ2-3
v_gene: TRBV29-1
abundance: .
CDR3nt: TGCAGCGTCGAGACGGGACAGCCACGCACAGATACGCAGTATTTT
CDR3aa: CSVETGQPRTDTQYF

d_gene: .
j_gene: TRBJ1-3
v_gene: TRBV7-6
abundance: .
CDR3nt: TGTGCCAGCAGCTTAAACGGGGAAAGCACTGGAAACACCATATATTTT
CDR3aa: CASSLNGESTGNTIYF

d_gene: TRBD1
j_gene: TRBJ1-2
v_gene: TRBV5-6
abundance: .
CDR3nt: TGTGCCAGCAGAAGGGGACAGTTCTTCGTTAACTATGGCTACACCTTC
CDR3aa: CASRRGQFFVNYGYTF

d_gene: TRBD1
j_gene: TRBJ1-2
v_gene: TRBV28
abundance: .
CDR3nt: TGTGCCAGCAGGAGGGACAGCGCTTCCTATGGCTACACCTTC
CDR3aa: CASRRDSASYGYTF

d_gene: .
j_gene: TRBJ1-4
v_gene: TRBV5-6
abundance: .
CDR3nt: TGTGCCAGCAAATACCTTGGGGGCGCGGCAACTAATGAAAAACTGTTTTTT
CDR3aa: CASKYLGGAATNEKLFF

d_gene: TRBD2
j_gene: TRBJ2-1
v_gene: TRBV28
abundance: .
CDR3nt: TGTGCCAGCAGTTTCCTAGCGGGAGGGCCGTACAATGAGCAGTTCTTC
CDR3aa: CASSFLAGGPYNEQFF

d_gene: TRBD1
j_gene: TRBJ1-1
v_gene: TRBV6-5
abundance: .
CDR3nt: TGTGCCAGCAGTTACTCGTGGGACAGTTACACTGAAGCTTTCTTT
CDR3aa: CASSYSWDSYTEAFF

d_gene: .
j_gene: TRBJ2-3
v_gene: TRBV5-4
abundance: .
CDR3nt: TGTGCCAGCAGCCGCGACTATAGCACAGATACGCAGTATTTT
CDR3aa: CASSRDYSTDTQYF

d_gene: TRBD1
j_gene: TRBJ2-7
v_gene: TRBV15
abundance: .
CDR3nt: TGTGCCACCAGCTATGACAGGGCAACCTACGAGCAGTACTTC
CDR3aa: CATSYDRATYEQYF

d_gene: TRBD1
j_gene: TRBJ1-1
v_gene: TRBV10-3
abundance: .
CDR3nt: TGTGCCACCGGGACAGGGATGACTGAAGCTTTCTTT
CDR3aa: CATGTGMTEAFF

d_gene: .
j_gene: TRBJ2-1
v_gene: TRBV27
abundance: .
CDR3nt: TGTGCCAGCACCTTCTCTACGGGCAATGAGCAGTTCTTC
CDR3aa: CASTFSTGNEQFF

d_gene: .
j_gene: TRBJ1-5
v_gene: TRBV13
abundance: .
CDR3nt: TGTGCCAGCAGTTTTAAGCCCCAGCATTTT
CDR3aa: CASSFKPQHF

d_gene: .
j_gene: TRBJ2-1
v_gene: TRBV9
abundance: .
CDR3nt: TGTGCCAGCAGCAAGGAGGCTCTCTACAATGAGCAGTTCTTC
CDR3aa: CASSKEALYNEQFF

d_gene: TRBD1
j_gene: TRBJ2-7
v_gene: TRBV18
abundance: .
CDR3nt: TGTGCCAGCTCATCACGACAGGGCTCCTACGAGCAGTACTTC
CDR3aa: CASSSRQGSYEQYF

d_gene: .
j_gene: TRBJ2-1
v_gene: TRBV7-3
abundance: .
CDR3nt: TGTGCCAGCAGCCCTACAGGGAATGAGCAGTTCTTC
CDR3aa: CASSPTGNEQFF

d_gene: TRBD2
j_gene: TRBJ2-2
v_gene: TRBV5-6
abundance: .
CDR3nt: TGTGCCAGCAGTAGCGGGAGGTCGGTCGGGGAGCTGTTTTTT
CDR3aa: CASSSGRSVGELFF

d_gene: .
j_gene: TRBJ1-1
v_gene: TRBV19
abundance: .
CDR3nt: TGTGCCAGTAGGGAGGACGGTTGGGGCACTGAAGCTTTCTTT
CDR3aa: CASREDGWGTEAFF

d_gene: .
j_gene: TRBJ2-7
v_gene: TRBV24-1
abundance: .
CDR3nt: TGTGCCACCAGTGATCGAGAGCAGCGAGGAGACGAATACGAGCAGTACTTC
CDR3aa: CATSDREQRGDEYEQYF

d_gene: TRBD2
j_gene: TRBJ2-1
v_gene: TRBV7-6
abundance: .
CDR3nt: TGTGCCAGCAGCCCAACCGGCGGGGGGTATGACAATGAGCAGTTCTTC
CDR3aa: CASSPTGGGYDNEQFF

d_gene: TRBD2
j_gene: TRBJ2-2
v_gene: TRBV27
abundance: once
CDR3nt: TGTGCCAGTGGACTAGCGGGGGGCACCGGGGAGCTGTTTTTT
CDR3aa: CASGLAGGTGELFF

d_gene: .
j_gene: TRBJ1-4
v_gene: TRBV7-9
abundance: .
CDR3nt: TGTGCCAGCAGCCCTACTGCAACTAATGAAAAACTGTTTTTT
CDR3aa: CASSPTATNEKLFF

d_gene: .
j_gene: TRBJ1-2
v_gene: TRBV25-1
abundance: .
CDR3nt: TGTGCCAGCAGTGATCGGGTTGGCTATGGCTACACCTTC
CDR3aa: CASSDRVGYGYTF

d_gene: TRBD1
j_gene: TRBJ1-1
v_gene: TRBV6-5
abundance: .
CDR3nt: TGTGCCAGCAGACAGGGGGCGGCCACTGAAGCTTTCTTT
CDR3aa: CASRQGAATEAFF

d_gene: TRBD1
j_gene: TRBJ2-7
v_gene: TRBV3-1/TRBV3-2
abundance: .
CDR3nt: TGTGCCAGCAGCCCCGACAGGGGAGAGCAGTACTTC
CDR3aa: CASSPDRGEQYF

d_gene: .
j_gene: TRBJ2-7
v_gene: TRBV3-1/TRBV3-2
abundance: .
CDR3nt: TGTGCCAACAGTGACAGAACCTACGAGCAGTACTTC
CDR3aa: CANSDRTYEQYF

d_gene: TRBD1
j_gene: TRBJ1-2
v_gene: TRBV19
abundance: .
CDR3nt: TGTGCCAGTAGTTACGGGACAGGTCCGCAGACTAACTATGGCTACACCTTC
CDR3aa: CASSYGTGPQTNYGYTF

d_gene: TRBD2
j_gene: TRBJ2-3
v_gene: TRBV18
abundance: few
CDR3nt: TGTGCCAGCTCGCGGACTAGCCTACAGATCACAGATACGCAGTATTTT
CDR3aa: CASSRTSLQITDTQYF

d_gene: .
j_gene: TRBJ2-1
v_gene: TRBV5-6
abundance: .
CDR3nt: TGTGCCAGCAGCTTGGGGGGGGGCGGGGGGCAGTTCTTC
CDR3aa: CASSLGGGGGQFF

d_gene: .
j_gene: TRBJ2-7
v_gene: TRBV30
abundance: .
CDR3nt: TGTGCCTGGAAGCGGAACTACGAGCAGTACTTC
CDR3aa: CAWKRNYEQYF

d_gene: .
j_gene: TRBJ2-7
v_gene: TRBV18
abundance: once
CDR3nt: TGTGCCAGCTCACCCGGCGGGACAGACTCCTACGAGCAGTACTTC
CDR3aa: CASSPGGTDSYEQYF

d_gene: TRBD1
j_gene: TRBJ1-6
v_gene: TRBV5-1
abundance: .
CDR3nt: TGCGCCAGCAGCTTGAATGGACAGGGGGAAGGCTATAATTCACCCCTCCACTTT
CDR3aa: CASSLNGQGEGYNSPLHF

d_gene: .
j_gene: TRBJ2-1
v_gene: TRBV6-5
abundance: .
CDR3nt: TGTGCCAGCAGTTACGGGCAGGGGCTCGGCAATGAGCAGTTCTTC
CDR3aa: CASSYGQGLGNEQFF

d_gene: .
j_gene: TRBJ2-7
v_gene: TRBV27
abundance: .
CDR3nt: TGTGCCACAAAAAGGGCAGGGGTCTCCCACGAGCAGTACTTC
CDR3aa: CATKRAGVSHEQYF

d_gene: TRBD1
j_gene: TRBJ1-6
v_gene: TRBV20-1
abundance: .
CDR3nt: TGCAGTGCTAGAGTACCAGGGGGCCTCCACTTT
CDR3aa: CSARVPGGLHF

d_gene: TRBD2
j_gene: TRBJ2-4
v_gene: TRBV4-2
abundance: .
CDR3nt: TGTGCCAGCAGCCGGACTAGCGGGAGGGCCACGTTAGCCAAAAACATTCAGTACTTC
CDR3aa: CASSRTSGRATLAKNIQYF

d_gene: .
j_gene: TRBJ1-2
v_gene: TRBV5-5
abundance: .
CDR3nt: TGTGCCAGCAGCCCCTCCGACAATTATGGCTACACCTTC
CDR3aa: CASSPSDNYGYTF

d_gene: TRBD1
j_gene: TRBJ1-4
v_gene: TRBV19
abundance: .
CDR3nt: TGTGCCAGTAGTCCGGGACAGGGGTATGAAAAACTGTTTTTT
CDR3aa: CASSPGQGYEKLFF

d_gene: .
j_gene: TRBJ2-7
v_gene: TRBV7-9
abundance: few
CDR3nt: TGTGCCAGCAGCTTATCCTCGTCCTACGAGCAGTACTTC
CDR3aa: CASSLSSSYEQYF

d_gene: .
j_gene: TRBJ1-6
v_gene: TRBV6-1
abundance: .
CDR3nt: TGTGCCAGCAGTGACCCTACAGGGAGTATGCGTACACCCCTCCACTTT
CDR3aa: CASSDPTGSMRTPLHF

d_gene: TRBD1
j_gene: TRBJ1-2
v_gene: TRBV30
abundance: .
CDR3nt: TGTGCCTGGAGTGTACGCGGACAGGGCTTGGTTGGCTACACCTTC
CDR3aa: CAWSVRGQGLVGYTF

d_gene: .
j_gene: TRBJ2-7
v_gene: TRBV6-1
abundance: .
CDR3nt: TGTGCCAGCAGTGAACTGCGGGGCCTCGAGCAGTACTTC
CDR3aa: CASSELRGLEQYF

d_gene: .
j_gene: TRBJ2-7
v_gene: TRBV6-5
abundance: .
CDR3nt: TGTGCCAGCAGCTCCGGGTTTTCGTACGAGCAGTACTTC
CDR3aa: CASSSGFSYEQYF

d_gene: TRBD2
j_gene: TRBJ2-1
v_gene: TRBV7-8
abundance: .
CDR3nt: TGTGCCAGCAGCACCCGGAGTAGCGGGAGGGGGGGGTCGTCGTTCTTC
CDR3aa: CASSTRSSGRGGSSFF

d_gene: .
j_gene: TRBJ1-1
v_gene: TRBV7-9
abundance: .
CDR3nt: TGTGCCAGCAGCTTCAATCCCAAGAACACTGAAGCTTTCTTT
CDR3aa: CASSFNPKNTEAFF